The 11 T cell receptor beta chains below all came from one sample that was sequenced in a study of CD8+ T cells in alopecia areata. After isolation, RNA underwent reverse transcription to generate cDNA as the sequencing template. Method: immunoSEQ multiplex PCR; TCRdb's copy keeps in-frame clones and lacks some. The sample includes roughly 150,000 clones, roughly three fifths of them seen just once. Sequencing used CD4+ T cells sorted from blood, obtained at week 0. The receptors were sampled from a human donor with alopecia areata.

V and J are TRBV29-1 and TRBJ2-7, with a possible D match to TRBD1 (6 bases). V was cut by 3 bases and J by 5 bases, with 11 bases left in between. The germline V gene has CDR1 SQVTM and CDR2 ANQGSEA. The CDR3 covers 12 residues. CDR3 DNA: TGCAGCGTTGACAGGGGAAGTGACGAGCAGTACTTC. Its translation: CSVDRGSDEQYF.

Regarding this clone: A much larger clonotype is one base distant, so this may be a read error. Other DNA variants within this sample encode the same CDR3. The rearrangement joins TRBV16 to TRBJ2-7; no clear D gene. Deletions cut 1 base from V and 4 bases from J, with 8 bases between. Germline CDR1 and CDR2: KGHSY and FQNENV. The CDR3 runs 13 residues. The CDR3 DNA sequence: TGTGCCAGCAGCCAATTCCTTCGTTACGAGCAGTACTTC. Its translation is CASSQFLRYEQYF.

The rearrangement joins TRBV5-6 to TRBJ2-3, with D hard to call. This CDR3 region has 12 residues. Trimming left V 4 bases short and J 4 bases short, with 7 bases between. Germline CDR1 is SGHDT and CDR2 is YYEEEE. DNA of the CDR3: TGTGCCAGCAGCGTCTTATCAGATACGCAGTATTTT. Amino acids: CASSVLSDTQYF.

V and J are TRBV29-1 and TRBJ2-7, with 11 bases that match TRBD1. In germline, CDR1 is SQVTM, CDR2 ANQGSEA. Germline trimming cut 0 bases from V and 5 bases from J; bases unmatched to any gene: 12. The CDR3 spans 17 residues. CDR3 sequence (DNA): TGCAGCGTTGAAGATGGGTTTGGGGGACAGGGGGTTCACGAGCAGTACTTC. Translation: CSVEDGFGGQGVHEQYF.

This chain uses TRBV7-9 with TRBJ2-5; no reliable D call. Trimming removed 1 base at V and 4 bases at J, with 13 bases between. Germline CDR1 is SEHNR and CDR2 is FQNEAQ (reference sequence). This CDR3 has 15 residues. The CDR3 nucleotides read TGTGCCAGCAGCTTAGGGGGTAGTAGGAGAGAGACCCAGTACTTC. It codes for CASSLGGSRRETQYF.

The genes are TRBV13 and TRBJ2-1; 10 bases map to TRBD2. The CDR3 runs to 18 residues. With 4 bases clipped from V and 1 base from J, the junction kept 10 bases outside the gene matches. Germline CDR1 is PRHDT and CDR2 is FYEKMQ (reference sequence). The CDR3 sequence is CASSSRLAGGTSYNEQFF. CDR3 in DNA: TGTGCCAGCAGCTCCCGCTTAGCGGGGGGTACATCCTACAATGAGCAGTTCTTC.

This clone was seen a few times. This rearrangement joins TRBV7-9 to TRBJ2-2; the match to TRBD2 covers 7 bases. With 8 bases clipped from V and 0 bases from J, the junction kept 6 bases outside the gene matches. The CDR3 has 15 amino acids. Germline lookup yields CDR1 SEHNR and CDR2 FQNEAQ (reference sequence). The CDR3: CASGLAATNTGELFF. CDR3 coding DNA: TGTGCCAGCGGCCTAGCGGCAACGAACACCGGGGAGCTGTTTTTT. Full variable domain (outside the CDR3, taken from reference TRBV7-9 and TRBJ2-2): DTGVSQNPRHKITKRGQNVTFRCDPISEHNRLYWYRQTLGQGPEFLTYFQNEAQLEKSRLLSDRFSAERPKGSFSTLEIQRTEQGDSAMYLCASGLAATNTGELFFGEGSRLTVL.

The rearrangement joins TRBV5-1 to TRBJ2-3; D possibly uses TRBD1 or TRBD2 (5 bases each). The CDR3 is made up of 14 amino acids. Germline V gene sequence: CDR1 SGHRS, CDR2 YFSETQ. V shed 4 bases and J shed 1 base, with 10 bases lying between them. The CDR3 here is CASSQGRGTDTQYF. In DNA form, the CDR3 reads TGCGCCAGCAGCCAGGGACGGGGCACAGATACGCAGTATTTT.

This chain uses TRBV29-1 with TRBJ2-6, with D possibly TRBD1 on 5 matching bases. V dropped 6 bases and J dropped 2 bases, with 14 bases sitting between them. The CDR3 totals 15 residues. Germline CDR1 reads SQVTM; CDR2 reads ANQGSEA. The CDR3 coding sequence is TGCAGCGTCGGAACCCCAGGGACTGGGGCCAACGTCCTGACTTTC. Protein: CSVGTPGTGANVLTF.

The V and J genes are TRBV30 and TRBJ1-2; 9 positions match TRBD1. Germline loops: CDR1 GTSNPN, CDR2 SVGIG (reference sequence). The CDR3 runs 13 residues. Trimming took 3 bases from V and 5 from J; bases not matched to a gene: 4. The CDR3 nucleotides are TGTGCCTGGAGGGCCGGGACAGGGTATGGCTACACCTTC. It yields the protein CAWRAGTGYGYTF.

This clone was seen more than once but under ten times. V is TRBV25-1 and J is TRBJ2-2; 8 nucleotides align to TRBD2. The CDR3 is 14 residues long. Germline CDR1 reads MGHDK; CDR2 reads SYGVNS. The junction had 7 bases not matched to a gene; V was cut back by 8 bases and J by 5 bases. CDR3 residues: CASLGRGLTGELFF. The DNA for the CDR3 is TGTGCCAGCCTCGGGAGGGGATTAACCGGGGAGCTGTTTTTT.